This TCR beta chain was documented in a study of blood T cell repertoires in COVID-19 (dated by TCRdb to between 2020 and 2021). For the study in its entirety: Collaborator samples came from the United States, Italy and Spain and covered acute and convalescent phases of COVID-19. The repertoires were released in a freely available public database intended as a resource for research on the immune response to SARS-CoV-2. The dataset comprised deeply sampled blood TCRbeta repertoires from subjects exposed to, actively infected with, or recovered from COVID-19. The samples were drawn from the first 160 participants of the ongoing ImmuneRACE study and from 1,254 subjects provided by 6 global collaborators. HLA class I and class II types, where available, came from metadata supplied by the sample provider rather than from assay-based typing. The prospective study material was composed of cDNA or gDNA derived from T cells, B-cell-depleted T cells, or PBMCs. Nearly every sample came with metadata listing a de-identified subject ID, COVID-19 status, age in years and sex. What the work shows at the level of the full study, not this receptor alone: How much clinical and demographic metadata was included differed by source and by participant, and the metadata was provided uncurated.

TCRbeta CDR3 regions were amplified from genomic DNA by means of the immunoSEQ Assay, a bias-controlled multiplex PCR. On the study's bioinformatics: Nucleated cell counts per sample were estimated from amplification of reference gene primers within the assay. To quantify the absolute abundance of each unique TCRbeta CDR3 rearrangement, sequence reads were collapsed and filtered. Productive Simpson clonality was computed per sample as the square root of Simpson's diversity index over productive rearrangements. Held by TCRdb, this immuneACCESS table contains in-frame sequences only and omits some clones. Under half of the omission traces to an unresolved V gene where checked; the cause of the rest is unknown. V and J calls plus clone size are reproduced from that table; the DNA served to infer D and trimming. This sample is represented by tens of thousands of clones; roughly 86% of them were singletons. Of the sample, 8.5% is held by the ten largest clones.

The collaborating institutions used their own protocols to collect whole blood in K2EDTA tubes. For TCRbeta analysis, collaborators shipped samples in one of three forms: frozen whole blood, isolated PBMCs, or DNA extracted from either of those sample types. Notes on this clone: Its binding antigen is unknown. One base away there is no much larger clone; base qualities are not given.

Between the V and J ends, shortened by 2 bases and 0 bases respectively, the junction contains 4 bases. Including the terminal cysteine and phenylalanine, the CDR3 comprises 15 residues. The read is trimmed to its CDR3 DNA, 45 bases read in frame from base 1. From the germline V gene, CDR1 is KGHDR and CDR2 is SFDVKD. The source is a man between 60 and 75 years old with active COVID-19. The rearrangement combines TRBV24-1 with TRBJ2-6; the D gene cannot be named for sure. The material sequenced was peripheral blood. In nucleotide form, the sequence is TGTGCCACCAGTGATTCGTACTCTGGGGCCAACGTCCTGACTTTC. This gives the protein CATSDSYSGANVLTF.